The 18 T cell receptor beta chains given below trace back to one sample, sequenced in a study of T-cell reconstitution after alpha-beta-depleted transplantation in children. Unique molecular identifiers featured in how the TCRbeta library was prepared. TCRdb passed the PCR reads through MiXCR, listing each CDR3 protein once. The sample shows roughly 500,000 distinct CDR3 sequences, 30% to 35% of them seen only once. Specimen: PBMCs from the stem cell graft donor, collected from the stem cell graft. The receptors here all came from a human donor who donated a stem cell graft to a child with aplastic anemia.

The chain employs TRBV18 and TRBJ1-2; TRBD1 matches 7 bases. Per germline, CDR1 KGHSH and CDR2 LQKENI. J gave up 1 base and V 4 bases, and 6 bases lay outside the gene matches. The CDR3 consists of 15 residues. CDR3 residues: CASSLEGTVNYGYTF. The CDR3 nucleotides read TGTGCCAGCTCACTAGAGGGGACAGTTAACTATGGCTACACCTTC.

The CDR3 DNA follows: TGTGCCAGCAGCTTAGCGCTGCTAGGCGGTGGCACCGGGGAGCTGTTTTTT. Encoded protein: CASSLALLGGGTGELFF. The chain joins TRBV7-9 to TRBJ2-2; D gene unclear. The CDR3 totals 17 residues. V dropped 0 bases and J dropped 4 bases, with 15 bases sitting between them. Germline V gene sequence: CDR1 SEHNR, CDR2 FQNEAQ (reference sequence).

The V gene is TRBV7-2, the J gene TRBJ2-2, with 8 bases fitting TRBD1. The length of the CDR3 is 15 residues. Germline loops: CDR1 SGHTA, CDR2 FQGNSA. V lost 6 bases and J lost 1; bases outside the gene matches: 4. The CDR3, as DNA: TGTGCCAGCAGGCCTGGGACAGGGAACACCGGGGAGCTGTTTTTT. This translates into CASRPGTGNTGELFF. Filled out from reference TRBV7-2 and TRBJ2-2, the complete variable domain reads GAGVSQSPSNKVTEKGKDVELRCDPISGHTALYWYRQSLGQGLEFLIYFQGNSAPDKSGLPSDRFSAERTGGSVSTLTIQRTQQEDSAVYLCASRPGTGNTGELFFGEGSRLTVL.

CDR3 bases: TGTGCCAGCAGCCAAGCATACGGACAGGGCACAGATACGCAGTATTTT. Translated, it gives CASSQAYGQGTDTQYF. The rearrangement links TRBV3-1 to TRBJ2-3, with 7 bases lining up with TRBD1. The CDR3 consists of 16 residues. The V and J ends lost 1 base and 1 base, in that order; junction bases with no gene match: 5. The germline V gene encodes CDR1 LGHDT and CDR2 YNNKEL (reference sequence).

The CDR3: CAWSRQRNTEAFF. CDR3 in DNA: TGTGCCTGGAGCCGACAGAGGAACACTGAAGCTTTCTTT. V usage is TRBV30 and J usage is TRBJ1-1; a weak D match, TRBD1 (5 bases). Trimming left V 3 bases short and J 1 base short, with 9 bases between. CDR1 GTSNPN and CDR2 SVGIG come from the germline V gene (reference sequence). There are 13 residues in the CDR3.

The rearrangement uses TRBV5-1 and TRBJ2-7; maybe TRBD1 (7 bases). The CDR3 has 15 amino acids. Germline CDR1 is SGHRS and CDR2 is YFSETQ. Trimming removed 0 bases at V and 11 bases at J, with 21 bases between. The CDR3 sequence is CASSLGMGGQSMEYV. CDR3 nucleotides: TGCGCCAGCAGCTTGGGGATGGGGGGACAGAGCATGGAGTACGTC.

The chain is built from TRBV12-3 or TRBV12-4 and TRBJ2-6; a possible D gene is TRBD2 (5 bases). V lost 5 bases, J lost 0 bases, and 8 bases lay in between. This CDR3 has 15 amino acids. As DNA, the CDR3 is TGTGCCAGCAGTACCGAGGGCTCTGGGGCCAACGTCCTGACTTTC. This translates into CASSTEGSGANVLTF.

The chain uses TRBV20-1 and TRBJ1-2; D perhaps matches TRBD1 (5 bases). The germline CDR1 and CDR2 sequences are DFQATT and SNEGSKA (reference sequence). V lost 2 bases and J 5 bases, leaving 12 bases between the germline ends. This CDR3 has 13 amino acids. CDR3 in amino acids: CSARTGDRYGYTF. The CDR3 DNA reads as TGCAGTGCTAGAACGGGGGATCGGTATGGCTACACCTTC.

This clonotype appeared a few times. The rearrangement links TRBV20-1 to TRBJ2-3; TRBD2 matches at 7 bases. Germline assignment: CDR1 DFQATT and CDR2 SNEGSKA (reference sequence). After removal of 6 bases from V and 3 bases from J, the junction contained 12 bases not matched to a gene. CDR3 length: 15 residues. CDR3 bases: TGCAGTGCGGCCTCGGCGGGAGTAGGGACAGATACGCAGTATTTT. Translating it yields CSAASAGVGTDTQYF.

J is TRBJ2-5 and V is TRBV5-4; the D gene is possibly TRBD1 (6 bases). This CDR3 is built from 15 residues. With 4 bases removed from V and 5 bases from J, the gap between germline ends came to 18 bases. The germline CDR1 and CDR2 sequences are SGHNT and YYREEE (reference sequence). The CDR3 is CASSVPAGAGETQYF. The CDR3 DNA is TGTGCCAGCAGCGTGCCGGCAGGGGCAGGGGAGACCCAGTACTTC.

CDR3: CASSSSLTSGQETQYF. DNA of the CDR3: TGTGCCAGCAGCTCCTCATTGACTAGCGGTCAAGAGACCCAGTACTTC. The chain combines TRBV5-5 with TRBJ2-5, with TRBD2 identical over 9 bases. The V gene end was trimmed by 3 bases and the J gene end by 2 bases; junction bases not matched to a gene: 8. This CDR3 region has 16 residues. The germline gives CDR1 SGHKS, CDR2 YYEKEE (reference sequence).

This clonotype occurred a few times. The CDR3 loop reads CASSLDGLNYGYTF. The DNA for the CDR3 is TGCGCCAGCAGCTTGGACGGGCTTAACTATGGCTACACCTTC. This rearrangement joins TRBV5-1 to TRBJ1-2, with D hard to call. The CDR3 has 14 amino acids. CDR1 and CDR2 (germline): SGHRS, YFSETQ. The V end lost 0 bases, the J end lost 1 base, and 7 bases lay between the germline ends.

This clonotype was seen a single time. The V call is TRBV4-3, the J call TRBJ2-7; a possible D gene is TRBD2 (6 bases). V was cut by 1 base and J by 9 bases, with 10 bases left in between. The CDR3 consists of 12 residues. Per germline, CDR1 LGHNA and CDR2 YSLEER. CDR3: CASSQGRERQYF. Here the CDR3 DNA reads TGCGCCAGCAGCCAAGGGCGGGAAAGGCAGTACTTC.

The rearrangement links TRBV12-3 or TRBV12-4 to TRBJ2-6, with D possibly being TRBD1 (5 bases). The CDR3 has 17 residues. V shed 6 bases and J shed 1 base, with 16 bases lying between them. In DNA form, the CDR3 reads TGTGCCAGCAGCCCAGGGCTGCGATCGTCTGGGGCCAACGTCCTGACTTTC. It specifies CASSPGLRSSGANVLTF.

This clonotype came up a few times. This chain joins TRBV7-7 and TRBJ2-5, with D perhaps matching TRBD1 (6 bases). Trimming took 5 bases from V and 5 from J, leaving 27 bases between them. The CDR3 spans 18 residues. Looked up from germline, CDR1 is SSHAT and CDR2 is FNYEAQ (reference sequence). CDR3 sequence: CASSTRTAPYFGAETQYF. As DNA, the CDR3 is TGTGCCAGCAGCACACGGACAGCTCCATACTTCGGGGCGGAGACCCAGTACTTC.

The CDR3 sequence: CASSLDFGNQPQHF. In nucleotides, the CDR3 is TGTGCCAGCAGCTTAGATTTCGGTAATCAGCCCCAGCATTTT. This chain joins TRBV7-2 and TRBJ1-5; no definite D call. There are 14 residues in the CDR3. Per the germline V gene, CDR1 is SGHTA and CDR2 is FQGNSA. With 1 base removed from V and 4 bases from J, the gap between germline ends came to 8 bases.

This clonotype was seen many times. The DNA is left out, because the CDR3 cannot be placed on it with certainty; the CDR3 is given as TCRdb lists it. J is TRBJ1-4 and V is TRBV20-1; the D segment call TRBD1 is taken from the table without a DNA check. The CDR3 comprises 13 residues, both ends counted. Germline V CDR1 and CDR2: DFQATT, SNEGSKA (reference sequence). The CDR3 protein is CSARRAGNEKLFF.

In regard to this clonotype: Because it lacks the conserved phenylalanine or tryptophan at the end, this CDR3 is likely a read error. It is unclear where the CDR3 begins or ends on the DNA, so no DNA is shown, and the CDR3 is as TCRdb lists it. The chain uses TRBV6-5 and TRBJ1-1; the tabulated D call, TRBD1, remains unverified against the DNA. From germline, CDR1 is MNHEY and CDR2 SVGAGI. The CDR3 extends over 13 residues, inclusive of both ends. This CDR3 reads CASSYSKEVPGEL.